The present TCR beta chain was sequenced within a study of tumor-infiltrating lymphocytes in oesophageal squamous cell carcinoma. Trimming removed 6 bases at V and 13 bases at J, with 22 bases between. This CDR3 spans 13 amino acids. TCRdb re-called the PCR reads through MiXCR, storing one row per CDR3 protein. The profile shows about 24,000 distinct CDR3 sequences, around 40% of them singletons. The sequencing input was esophageal tumor tissue. The chain has TRBV12-3 or TRBV12-4 and TRBJ2-7; a possible D gene is TRBD1 (6 bases). The clonotype originates from a male donor with esophageal squamous cell carcinoma. The CDR3 DNA reads as TGTGCCAGCAGCCTAGGGCTGGGGGCCCTCCTCTACTTC. Its protein is CASSLGLGALLYF.